This entry lists 25 T cell receptor beta chains sequenced from one sample in a study of shared T cell receptors in the human thymus. Assay used: immunoSEQ multiplex PCR; TCRdb lists only in-frame clones, some missing. The sample has hundreds of thousands of clones, about 90% seen once; the top ten hold over 0.008%. The same specimen was also included in a second study, on human thymus T cells.

The sample was thymocytes. The receptors originated from a boy under two years old with a congenital heart defect.

This rearrangement joins TRBV5-6 to TRBJ1-5; TRBD1 might be the D (6 bases). Germline CDR1 is SGHDT and CDR2 is YYEEEE. V lost 4 bases, J lost 5 bases, and 22 bases lay in between. The CDR3 length is 17 residues. The CDR3 protein is CASSRYRDTGRDQPQHF. The CDR3 DNA reads as TGTGCCAGCAGCCGCTACCGGGACACGGGCAGAGATCAGCCCCAGCATTTT.

V gene TRBV28 combines with J gene TRBJ1-5; 8 bases match TRBD1. Per germline, CDR1 MDHEN and CDR2 SYDVKM. The CDR3 runs 15 residues. V shed 7 bases, J shed 2 bases, and the junction held 7 bases outside the gene matches. The CDR3 DNA follows: TGTGCCAGCATAGACAGGGGAAGGGGCAATCAGCCCCAGCATTTT. Its translation is CASIDRGRGNQPQHF. Full variable domain (rest looked up from reference TRBV28 and TRBJ1-5): DVKVTQSSRYLVKRTGEKVFLECVQDMDHENMFWYRQDPGLGLRLIYFSYDVKMKEKGDIPEGYSVSREKKERFSLILESASTNQTSMYLCASIDRGRGNQPQHFGDGTRLSIL.

This chain uses TRBV12-5 with TRBJ2-3; 9 nucleotides match TRBD1. The CDR3 consists of 16 residues. Trimming cost V 4 bases and J 3 bases; bases outside gene matches: 8. Looked up from germline, CDR1 is LGHNT and CDR2 is FRNRAP. The CDR3 region is CASGSTGTGQTDTQYF. The CDR3 region has the DNA TGTGCTAGTGGTTCGACCGGGACAGGGCAAACAGATACGCAGTATTTT.

This clone occurred a few times. The chain recombines TRBV27 with TRBJ2-7, with 10 bases matching TRBD1. Germline CDR1 is MNHEY and CDR2 is SMNVEV (reference sequence). CDR3 length: 15 residues. Losses at the gene ends were 2 bases for V and 5 bases for J; bases not matched to a gene: 6. CDR3 nucleotides: TGTGCCAGCAGTTTAGTGGGACAGGGGTACCACGAGCAGTACTTC. This translates into CASSLVGQGYHEQYF.

This clone was detected only once. The rearrangement links TRBV12-5 to TRBJ2-1; 9 bases match TRBD1. Germline V lookup: CDR1 LGHNT, CDR2 FRNRAP. V dropped 5 bases and J dropped 1; count of bases not matched to a gene: 15. CDR3 length: 19 residues. In DNA, the CDR3 is TGTGCTAGTGGTCCAGAGCCACCCACAGGGGGCAAGTCCTACAATGAGCAGTTCTTC. Translation: CASGPEPPTGGKSYNEQFF.

The J gene is TRBJ2-7, the V gene TRBV2, with TRBD2 as a possible D gene (5 bases). Germline assignment: CDR1 SNHLY and CDR2 FYNNEI. Trimming pared 8 bases from V and 4 bases from J, leaving 9 bases between. The CDR3 contains 11 residues. CDR3 amino acids: CASRGRYEQYF. CDR3 bases: TGTGCCAGCCGAGGGCGGTACGAGCAGTACTTC.

The genes are TRBV28 and TRBJ1-2, with 7 bases lining up with TRBD1. This CDR3 spans 16 amino acids. Per germline, CDR1 MDHEN and CDR2 SYDVKM. Trimming at V came to 3 bases and at J to 2 bases, leaving 9 bases not matched to a gene. The CDR3 loop is CASSFQQGSQNYGYTF. For the CDR3, the DNA is TGTGCCAGCAGTTTCCAACAGGGGTCTCAAAACTATGGCTACACCTTC.

The gene calls are TRBV28 and TRBJ2-6; a possible D gene is TRBD2 (5 bases). The germline V gene has CDR1 MDHEN and CDR2 SYDVKM. V was clipped by 3 bases and J by 0 bases, with 9 bases between them. The CDR3 extends over 16 amino acids. The CDR3 DNA follows: TGTGCCAGCAGTTTTGTTGGGAGCTCTGGGGCCAACGTCCTGACTTTC. Translating gives CASSFVGSSGANVLTF.

The CDR3 reads CARSFKAFF. The CDR3 DNA follows: TGTGCCAGAAGCTTTAAAGCTTTCTTT. This chain joins TRBV5-3 and TRBJ1-1; D remains ambiguous. TRBV5-3 is an open reading frame whose function is uncertain. The V and J ends lost 2 bases and 9 bases respectively, with 2 bases between them. CDR3 size: 9 residues.

V and J are TRBV2 and TRBJ2-1; a weak D match, TRBD2 (5 bases). Between the trimmed V and J ends, which lost 11 bases and 4 bases, there was a span of 24 bases. CDR3 size: 16 residues. Germline values: CDR1 SNHLY, CDR2 FYNNEI. DNA of the CDR3: TGTGCCTCTCCCAGGAGGTCATCACCTCCTTACAATGAGCAGTTCTTC. This translates into CASPRRSSPPYNEQFF.

The chain combines TRBV29-1 with TRBJ2-2; TRBD2 aligns across 10 bases. The CDR3 runs to 16 residues. V shed 4 bases and J 1 base; nucleotides not matched to a gene: 6. Germline V lookup: CDR1 SQVTM, CDR2 ANQGSEA. CDR3 in DNA: TGCAGCGTTGGAGGAGGGACTAGCGAGAACACCGGGGAGCTGTTTTTT. It is translated as CSVGGGTSENTGELFF.

This clone appeared a single time. The rearrangement joins TRBV14 to TRBJ1-2; D is unresolved. Germline V gene data show CDR1 as SGHDN and CDR2 as FVKESK. Trimming pared 1 base from V and 8 bases from J, leaving 17 bases between. The CDR3 runs 15 residues. CDR3 amino acids: CASSQVPDRGWGYTF. The CDR3 nucleotides read TGTGCCAGCAGCCAAGTGCCGGACCGGGGATGGGGCTACACCTTC.

The gene calls are TRBV6-5 and TRBJ2-5; D is unclear. Germline V lookup: CDR1 MNHEY, CDR2 SVGAGI. The V end lost 2 bases, the J end lost 1 base, and 11 bases lay between the germline ends. The CDR3 runs to 15 residues. The CDR3 sequence is CASSYTPASQETQYF. The CDR3 bases are TGTGCCAGCAGTTACACCCCAGCTAGCCAAGAGACCCAGTACTTC.

The V call is TRBV4-3, the J call TRBJ2-6; a possible D gene is TRBD1 (6 bases). CDR1 is LGHNA, CDR2 YSLEER, per germline. There are 16 residues in the CDR3. The V end lost 6 bases, the J end lost 1 base, and 13 bases lay between the germline ends. This CDR3 is CASRQQTGSGANVLTF. In nucleotides, the CDR3 is TGCGCCAGCAGGCAACAAACAGGGTCTGGGGCCAACGTCCTGACTTTC.

The chain joins TRBV6-5 to TRBJ2-1; weak D call: TRBD1 (6 bases). Germline-derived CDR1 and CDR2 are MNHEY and SVGAGI. The CDR3 runs to 16 residues. Between the trimmed V and J ends, which lost 2 bases and 1 base, there was a span of 12 bases. The CDR3, as DNA: TGTGCCAGCAGTTACCTACAGGGACCATCCTACAATGAGCAGTTCTTC. It is translated as CASSYLQGPSYNEQFF.

The J gene is TRBJ1-2, the V gene TRBV18; 7 bases map to TRBD1. Losses at the gene ends were 6 bases for V and 0 bases for J; bases not matched to a gene: 4. The germline V gene has CDR1 KGHSH and CDR2 LQKENI. The length of the CDR3 is 14 residues. CDR3 sequence reads: CASSPTGANYGYTF. CDR3 DNA: TGTGCCAGCTCGCCCACAGGGGCTAACTATGGCTACACCTTC.

The genes are TRBV27 and TRBJ2-2; the D is unclear. Germline V gene lookup returns CDR1 MNHEY and CDR2 SMNVEV (reference sequence). V shed 7 bases and J shed 4 bases, with 4 bases lying between them. The CDR3 sequence is 11 residues long. The chain's CDR3 is CASKSTGELFF. CDR3 nucleotides: TGTGCCAGCAAGAGCACCGGGGAGCTGTTTTTT.

This clone was seen a few times. The rearrangement uses TRBV19 and TRBJ1-1, with D uncertain. The length of the CDR3 is 17 residues. Per the germline V gene, CDR1 is LNHDA and CDR2 is SQIVND (reference sequence). V dropped 8 bases and J dropped 3 bases, with 25 bases sitting between them. The CDR3 sequence: CASDGKKRSPWDTEAFF. In DNA form, the CDR3 reads TGTGCCAGTGACGGGAAGAAGCGGTCCCCCTGGGACACTGAAGCTTTCTTT.

The chain is built from TRBV10-3 and TRBJ1-5, with D possibly matching TRBD1 (5 bases). There are 15 residues in the CDR3. Trimming removed 10 bases from V and 1 base from J, with 17 bases in between. The germline CDR1 and CDR2 sequences are ENHRY and SYGVKD. The CDR3 DNA is TGTGCCACCTCAGGCGGAGGGGCCAGCAATCAGCCCCAGCATTTT. Its translation is CATSGGGASNQPQHF.

V is TRBV30 and J is TRBJ2-2; 7 nucleotides line up with TRBD2. The CDR3 contains 18 residues. The germline V gene has CDR1 GTSNPN and CDR2 SVGIG (reference sequence). V lost 5 bases to trimming and J lost 2 bases; unmatched junction nucleotides: 17. The CDR3 DNA reads TGTGCCTGGCAAGCCCGGACTAGATTGGGGACCAACACCGGGGAGCTGTTTTTT. Translating gives CAWQARTRLGTNTGELFF.

The chain is built from TRBV2 and TRBJ1-1; tentative D call: TRBD1 (6 bases). Looked up from germline, CDR1 is SNHLY and CDR2 is FYNNEI. This CDR3 contains 14 residues. V lost 6 bases and J 0 bases, leaving 11 bases between the germline ends. As DNA, the CDR3 is TGTGCCAGCAGGGCAGGGGTGGTGAACACTGAAGCTTTCTTT. This codes for CASRAGVVNTEAFF.

V usage is TRBV28 and J usage is TRBJ2-7; 10 bases align to TRBD2. The ends lost 6 bases at V and 0 bases at J; junction bases unmatched: 5. This CDR3 comprises 15 residues. Germline V gives CDR1 MDHEN, CDR2 SYDVKM. The CDR3 sequence is CASSLLAGLSYEQYF. Here the CDR3 DNA reads TGTGCCAGCAGCCTACTAGCGGGGCTCTCCTACGAGCAGTACTTC.

About this clone itself: The CDR3 carries no conserved terminal phenylalanine or tryptophan, so it likely arises from a read error. It is unclear where the CDR3 begins or ends on the DNA, so no DNA is shown, and the CDR3 is as TCRdb lists it. V and J are TRBV3-1 (or the pseudogene TRBV3-2) and TRBJ1-6; the DNA was not used to check the table's D call, TRBD1. Germline CDR1 LGHDT, CDR2 YNNKEL (reference sequence). The CDR3 has 9 amino acids, counting both end residues. CDR3 amino acids: CASSQEGEE.

The chain is built from TRBV30 and TRBJ1-1; D perhaps matches TRBD1 (6 bases). The length of the CDR3 is 14 residues. The germline V and J ends were trimmed by 0 bases and 8 bases, with 16 bases remaining between them. The germline CDR1 and CDR2 sequences are GTSNPN and SVGIG (reference sequence). The CDR3 reads CAWSVSPRGAEAFF. The CDR3 DNA follows: TGTGCCTGGAGTGTAAGTCCCCGGGGGGCGGAAGCTTTCTTT.

The CDR3 DNA sequence: TGTGCCAGCAGTTGGGGACAGGGCAACTATGGCTACACCTTC. It yields the protein CASSWGQGNYGYTF. The chain employs TRBV6-6 and TRBJ1-2, with 9 bases matching TRBD1. CDR1 MNHNY and CDR2 SVGAGI come from the germline V gene (reference sequence). The V segment lost 4 bases and the J segment 2 bases; nucleotides outside the gene matches: 2. The CDR3 runs 14 residues.